This TCR beta chain was captured in a study of cytomegalovirus exposure and HLA in healthy donors (dated by TCRdb to the late 2010s). The study in broad terms: In an earlier analysis of 550 to 750 of the donors, 276 Gb of sequence data and 120 million or so unique TCR beta sequences from 150 million to 200 million T cells were reported. An early release that covered 640 HLA-typed donors contained about 290 gigabases of sequencing data and 65 million to 100 million unique TCR sequences. Of the roughly 400 genotyped donors, approximately 83% fell in the genetic ancestry cluster associated with self-reported Caucasian donors. The aim of the study was to test whether cataloging public T cell receptors could identify signatures of past pathogen exposure. Using immunosequencing, the study profiled T cell repertoires from fewer than 700 subjects and related those repertoires to cytomegalovirus serostatus. Besides the first cohort of some 670 subjects, a separate validation cohort made up of 120 or so different subjects was used. The study combined high-throughput TCR immunosequencing, statistical association of individual TCRs with disease status, and machine learning to predict cytomegalovirus infection status. A later analysis re-examined previously published TCR beta repertoires from more than 600 donors and added high-resolution HLA genotyping to investigate patterns of TCR occurrence. In the later analysis, no new phenotypic data were used to find candidate immune exposures; instead, reliance was placed on TCR beta sequences and their occurrence across donors. An earlier analysis of several hundred of the donors applied high-throughput TCR beta sequencing to assess whether each TCR beta V gene segment acted as functional or pseudogenic. Donor age, sex, ethnicity and CMV serostatus were compiled together with the repertoire data. A later genetic analysis used genome-wide SNP genotypes for about three fifths of the 666 donors, treating that subset as a discovery cohort. All discovery cohort repertoires had been generated on a single sequencing platform. Class I and class II HLA loci were covered by the typing at four-digit resolution. Typing coverage differed by locus: A, B, C, DRB1 and DQB1 were typed in about 620-640 donors, DQA1 in 500 to 550, DPA1 in some 610, and DPB1 in just under 490. Several DR-DQ haplotypes were treated as single units for association and clustering because of strong linkage in the cohort. On average, around 200,000 unique TCR beta nucleotide sequences were sequenced per donor among 398 genotyped donors of the cohort, with roughly a sixth of those sequences being non-productive.

The CDR3, cysteine through phenylalanine, is 16 amino acids long. Kept here is only the CDR3 DNA, which spans 48 bases and is read in frame from base 1. As encoded in the germline V gene, CDR1 is SGHTA while CDR2 is FQGNSA. V sheds 5 bases and J sheds 1 base, leaving 12 bases between their ends. The cohort comprised around 690 healthy bone marrow donors. All cohort members were sampled while nominally healthy, although unrecorded immune exposures were likely present. The donor was CMV seronegative and belonged to the group of 320 or so seronegative cohort members. A peripheral blood sample was provided by each donor, and peripheral blood mononuclear cells were used for TCR beta sequencing. The Qiagen DNeasy Blood Extraction Kit was used to extract genomic DNA from the blood cell samples. On the study overall, not on this receptor specifically: Because counts were too low, roughly 16 rarely observed V segments, including chromosome 9 orphons, were excluded from the earlier analysis of roughly 580 of the donors. According to a later analysis, TCR association rates differed among HLA loci, with DRB1 alleles showing the most associated TCRs and HLA-C alleles showing the fewest. Strong co-occurrence of HLA alleles, especially DR and DQ, made assigning TCR associations to individual alleles difficult. A further reported finding was that TCR beta sequences accurately predicted the HLA-A and HLA-B alleles for most subjects in the first cohort. A few of the identified cytomegalovirus-associated TCR beta chains were confirmed in vitro to be specific for cytomegalovirus antigens. In the study, 164 TCR beta chains were listed as associated with cytomegalovirus. Cytomegalovirus status was reported to be diagnosed by the classifier with high specificity and sensitivity in both the original and validation cohorts. Roughly uniform sequencing depth across donors was assumed in presence/absence analyses, although this assumption may not hold. According to a later analysis, parvovirus B19, influenza, CMV and Epstein-Barr virus appeared linked to several top co-occurrence clusters. In an earlier analysis of over 550 of the donors, most TCR beta V segments were observed in productive rearrangements about 87% or about 30% of the time, broadly matching IMGT annotations. Because HLA typing was missing for some donors at each locus, association tests included only the typed subset. Immune exposure information for the cohort was limited to CMV serostatus. Most TCR sequences were seen in very few donors, while some public TCRs were found in many individuals. The sequencing pipeline was judged likely to have produced a cluster of highly shared sequence variants as a technical artifact. A later analysis associated approximately 17,000 TCR beta sequences with specific HLA alleles at a false discovery rate of 0.05. Most CMV-associated TCR beta chains appeared to be HLA-restricted in a later analysis, and the HLA associations seemed to be driven largely by CMV exposure. Compared with equally common non-associated chains, HLA-associated TCR beta chains in a later analysis were more clonally expanded and had lower generation probabilities. The 87-base-pair reads could not distinguish some IMGT-functional V segments, including TRBV6-2 and TRBV6-3, so those segments were excluded. Compared with the approximately 670-donor mean, donors in an Asian-associated ancestry cluster had fewer N-insertions in productive TCRs, according to a later genetic analysis. Correlated functional status among segregating V segments might reflect linkage disequilibrium, but an unknown experimental factor could not be ruled out. In this cohort, only TCR beta chains were sequenced, and detectable features were limited by the absence of alpha or paired-chain data. The authors suggested that the approach could potentially be generalized to other disease states and immunological phenotypes. In a later genetic analysis, a missense DCLRE1C variant was associated with V-gene and J-gene trimming of TCR beta chains, and the association was replicated in an independent cohort.

In the case of this clone: The antigen this receptor binds is unknown. No per-base quality is available; no much larger clone lies one base away.

The library relied on the immunoSEQ multiplex PCR assay. For the multiplex PCR, a mixture combining 60 forward primers for TCR Vbeta segments and 13 reverse primers for TCR Jbeta segments was used. A multiplex PCR assay on genomic DNA amplified the CDR3 region of rearranged TCR beta genes. Amplified TCR beta libraries were sequenced as 87-base-pair reads on the Illumina HiSeq System. Per the source publication's procedure: In a later analysis, approximately 74 million unique TCR beta chains were counted across the 500 to 850 repertoires, and roughly 11 million of these chains were shared by at least two donors. A nearest-neighbor algorithm error-corrected the raw reads and collapsed the reads into unique sequences, merging closely related sequences to remove PCR and sequencing errors. To assign V, D and J gene segments, CDR3 sequences were aligned to IMGT reference sequences. For a sequence to be retained, at least a six-nucleotide match to both a V gene segment and a J gene segment was required. Rearrangements were called productive when the CDR3 lacked stop codons and stayed in frame with V and J; all others were non-productive. CDR3 was defined according to IMGT convention as the region running from the second conserved V-encoded cysteine to the conserved J-encoded phenylalanine. The earlier analysis of about 590 of the donors excluded sequences that lacked an unambiguous match to a single V gene segment. An earlier analysis of 587 of the donors classified V segments as functional when productive rearrangements were above 56.7% and as segregating when the standard deviation between donors was above 5%. To diagnose cytomegalovirus status from the catalog of TCR beta chain sequences, a statistical classification framework was built. In a later analysis, V and J genes were assigned by comparing TCR nucleotide sequences against IMGT/GENE-DB human TR gene sequences. The TCRdist pipeline was used in a later analysis to assign CDR3 sequences and most-parsimonious VDJ recombination scenarios. A later analysis defined each TCR beta chain by its CDR3 amino acid sequence plus V-gene family, and excluded reads lacking a unique V-gene family. To address suspected cross-contamination and a sequencing artifact, a later analysis removed 592 highly shared, low-generation-probability nucleotide sequences. A later analysis calculated a clonal expansion index for each public chain from normalized within-repertoire ranks of inferred template counts. A later analysis computed generation probabilities with a VDJ recombination model fitted to out-of-frame rearrangements, and checked the results against IGoR. In a later analysis, TCR-TCR, TCR-HLA and TCR-CMV co-occurrence was scored with hypergeometric tests, and a repertoire-size bias correction was applied to TCR pairs. To estimate false discovery rates, a later analysis permuted the HLA or CMV assignments 20 times. A later analysis grouped co-occurring TCRs with DBSCAN, adding TCRdist sequence similarity when clustering within HLA-allele-positive subsets. For co-occurrence clustering, repertoires with fewer than 30,000 or more than 120,000 public chains were excluded, along with five repertoires with anomalous nucleotide sharing. TCRdb re-hosts the immuneACCESS table, in-frame sequences only. Its copies lack some clones; in the studies checked, an unresolved V gene accounts for under half of them, and the cause for the rest is not known. Clone size and the V and J calls come from that table; the DNA yielded D and trimming. This sample is represented by 150,000 to 200,000 clones; 75% to 85% of them were singletons. Over 2% of the sample is held by the ten biggest clonotypes.

The TCR comes from a woman aged 25 to 39 in good health and CMV-seronegative. The sequencing input was PBMCs. Recombination joined TRBV7-2 with TRBJ2-6, with the D segment identity uncertain. The CDR3 protein sequence reads: CASSQPSGSGANVLTF. The DNA sequence follows: TGTGCCAGCAGCCAACCCTCAGGATCTGGGGCCAACGTCCTGACTTTC.